This T cell receptor beta chain was profiled in a study of memory CD4+ T cells and cytomegalovirus serostatus. Study-wide results and limits: Repertoires predicted CMV serostatus with median bootstrapped AUC of 0.95.

As regards this clone: Its antigen is as yet unknown.

The sort gate was single viable CD3+CD4+CD8-CD45RO+ cells for memory CD4+ T cells. Serostatus was set by detecting CMV pp150, pp28, p38, p52 IgG. Assay: immunoSEQ multiplex PCR; the TCRdb copy retains only in-frame clones and omits some. The table lists around 99,000 clones, about 80% of them singletons. Trimming took 5 bases from V and 0 from J, leaving 10 bases between them. Germline CDR1 reads SGHTA; CDR2 reads FQGNSA. The CDR3 extends over 15 amino acids. Sequenced: memory CD4+ T cells from blood. This clonotype was sampled from an adult in good health and CMV-seropositive. This chain links TRBV7-2 with TRBJ2-2; D gene uncertain. The CDR3 coding sequence is TGTGCCAGCAGCCCGGCCCTTGCGAACACCGGGGAGCTGTTTTTT. It codes for CASSPALANTGELFF. Filled out from reference TRBV7-2 and TRBJ2-2, the complete variable domain reads GAGVSQSPSNKVTEKGKDVELRCDPISGHTALYWYRQSLGQGLEFLIYFQGNSAPDKSGLPSDRFSAERTGGSVSTLTIQRTQQEDSAVYLCASSPALANTGELFFGEGSRLTVL.